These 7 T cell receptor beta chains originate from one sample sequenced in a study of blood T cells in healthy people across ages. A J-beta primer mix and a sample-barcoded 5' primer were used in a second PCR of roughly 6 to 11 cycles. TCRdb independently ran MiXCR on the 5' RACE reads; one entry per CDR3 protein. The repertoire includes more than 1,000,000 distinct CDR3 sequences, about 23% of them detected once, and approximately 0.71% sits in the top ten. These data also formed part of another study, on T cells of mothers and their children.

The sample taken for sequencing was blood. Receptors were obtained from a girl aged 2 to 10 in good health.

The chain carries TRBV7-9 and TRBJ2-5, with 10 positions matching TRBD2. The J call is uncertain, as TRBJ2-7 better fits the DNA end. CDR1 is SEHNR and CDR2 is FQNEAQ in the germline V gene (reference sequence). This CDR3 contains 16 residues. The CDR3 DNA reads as TGTGCCAGCACCTCCGGCTTGGAGCGGGAGGGCTACGAGCAGTACTTC. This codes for CASTSGLEREGYEQYF.

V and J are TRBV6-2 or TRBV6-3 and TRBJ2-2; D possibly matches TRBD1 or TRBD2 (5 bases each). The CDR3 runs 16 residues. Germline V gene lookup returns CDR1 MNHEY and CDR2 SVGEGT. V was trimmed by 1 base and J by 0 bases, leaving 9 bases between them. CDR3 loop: CASSYWGKANTGELFF. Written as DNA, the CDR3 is TGTGCCAGCAGTTACTGGGGGAAAGCGAACACCGGGGAGCTGTTTTTT.

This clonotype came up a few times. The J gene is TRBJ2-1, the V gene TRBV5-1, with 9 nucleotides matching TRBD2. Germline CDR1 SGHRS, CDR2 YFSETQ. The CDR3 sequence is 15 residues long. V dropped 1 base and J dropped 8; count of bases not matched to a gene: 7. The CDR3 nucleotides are TGCGCCAGCAGCTTGTACAGCGGGAGGCCCTATGAGCAGTTCTTC. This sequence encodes CASSLYSGRPYEQFF.

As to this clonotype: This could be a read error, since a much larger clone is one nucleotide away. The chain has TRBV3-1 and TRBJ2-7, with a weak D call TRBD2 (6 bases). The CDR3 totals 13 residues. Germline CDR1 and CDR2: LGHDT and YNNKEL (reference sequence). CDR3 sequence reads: CASSAGLTYGQYF. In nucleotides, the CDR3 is TGTGCCAGCAGCGCGGGACTCACCTACGGGCAGTACTTC.

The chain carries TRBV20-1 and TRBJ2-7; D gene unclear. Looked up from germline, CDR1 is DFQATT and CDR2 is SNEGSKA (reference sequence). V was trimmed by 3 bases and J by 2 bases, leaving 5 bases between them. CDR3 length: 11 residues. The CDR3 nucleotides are TGCAGTGCTAGTCTCCCCTACGAGCAGTACTTC. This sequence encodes CSASLPYEQYF.

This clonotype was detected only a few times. CDR3 in amino acids: CASSLITGTSGFNSYEQYF. The CDR3 nucleotides read TGCGCCAGCAGCTTGATTACCGGGACTAGCGGATTTAACTCCTACGAGCAGTACTTC. The chain joins TRBV5-1 to TRBJ2-7; 11 bases are a match to TRBD2. Germline assignment: CDR1 SGHRS and CDR2 YFSETQ. The CDR3 extends over 19 amino acids. V lost 1 base and J lost 0; bases outside the gene matches: 12.

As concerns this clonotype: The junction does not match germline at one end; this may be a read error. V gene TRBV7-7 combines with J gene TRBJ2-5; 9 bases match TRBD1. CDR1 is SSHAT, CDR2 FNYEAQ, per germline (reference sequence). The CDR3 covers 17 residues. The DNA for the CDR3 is TGTGCTAGCAGCTCAGCGACGCCGGGACAGGGACAAGAGACCCAGTACTTC. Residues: CASSSATPGQGQETQYF.